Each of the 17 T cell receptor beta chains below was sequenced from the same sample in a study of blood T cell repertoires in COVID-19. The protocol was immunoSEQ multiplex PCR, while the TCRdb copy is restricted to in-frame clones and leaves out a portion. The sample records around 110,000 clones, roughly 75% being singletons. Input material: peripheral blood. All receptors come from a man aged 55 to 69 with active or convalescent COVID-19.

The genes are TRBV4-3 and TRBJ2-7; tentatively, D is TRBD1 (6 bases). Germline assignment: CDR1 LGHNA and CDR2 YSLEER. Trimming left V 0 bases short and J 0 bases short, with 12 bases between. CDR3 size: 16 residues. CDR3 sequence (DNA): TGCGCCAGCAGCCAAGACTGGGGGCCAAGCTCCTACGAGCAGTACTTC. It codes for CASSQDWGPSSYEQYF.

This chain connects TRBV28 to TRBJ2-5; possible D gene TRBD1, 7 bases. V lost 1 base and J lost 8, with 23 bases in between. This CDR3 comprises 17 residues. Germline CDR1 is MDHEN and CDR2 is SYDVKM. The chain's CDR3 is CASSLSGGGGPGDTQYF. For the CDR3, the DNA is TGTGCCAGCAGTTTATCTGGCGGAGGGGGCCCCGGTGATACCCAGTACTTC.

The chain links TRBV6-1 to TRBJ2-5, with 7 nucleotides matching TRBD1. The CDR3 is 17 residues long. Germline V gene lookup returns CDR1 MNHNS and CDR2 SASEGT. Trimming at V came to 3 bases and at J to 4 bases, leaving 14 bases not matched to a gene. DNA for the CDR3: TGTGCCAGCAGTGATGGCAGGGGGTACACCCTAGGAGAGACCCAGTACTTC. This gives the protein CASSDGRGYTLGETQYF.

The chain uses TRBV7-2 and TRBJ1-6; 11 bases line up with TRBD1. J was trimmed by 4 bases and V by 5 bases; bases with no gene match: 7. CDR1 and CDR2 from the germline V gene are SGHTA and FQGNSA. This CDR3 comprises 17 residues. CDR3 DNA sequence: TGTGCCAGCAGCCTGGCCGGGACAGGGGGTTATAATTCACCCCTCCACTTT. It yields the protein CASSLAGTGGYNSPLHF.

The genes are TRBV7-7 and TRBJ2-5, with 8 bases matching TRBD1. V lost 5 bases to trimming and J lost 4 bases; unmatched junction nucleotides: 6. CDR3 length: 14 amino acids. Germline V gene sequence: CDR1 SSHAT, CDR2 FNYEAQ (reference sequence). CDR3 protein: CASSPGTGGETQYF. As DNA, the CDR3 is TGTGCCAGCAGCCCTGGTACAGGGGGAGAGACCCAGTACTTC.

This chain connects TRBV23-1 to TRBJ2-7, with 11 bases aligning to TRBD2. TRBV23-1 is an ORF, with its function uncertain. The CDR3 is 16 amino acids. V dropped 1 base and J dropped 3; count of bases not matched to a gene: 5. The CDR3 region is CASSQCTSGSHYEQYF. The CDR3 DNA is TGCGCCAGCAGTCAATGCACTAGCGGGAGCCACTACGAGCAGTACTTC.

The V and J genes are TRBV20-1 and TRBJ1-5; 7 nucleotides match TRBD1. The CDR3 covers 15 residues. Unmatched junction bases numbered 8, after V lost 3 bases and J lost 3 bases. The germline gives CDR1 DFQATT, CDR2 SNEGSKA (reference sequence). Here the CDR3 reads CSASTGQSINQPQHF. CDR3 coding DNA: TGCAGTGCTAGTACGGGACAGAGCATCAATCAGCCCCAGCATTTT.

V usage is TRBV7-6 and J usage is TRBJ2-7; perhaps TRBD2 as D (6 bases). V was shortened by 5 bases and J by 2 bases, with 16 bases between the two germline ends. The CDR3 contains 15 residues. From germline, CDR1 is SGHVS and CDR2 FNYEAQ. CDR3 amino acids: CASSPYASDTYEQYF. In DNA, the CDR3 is TGTGCCAGCAGCCCCTACGCTAGCGACACCTACGAGCAGTACTTC.

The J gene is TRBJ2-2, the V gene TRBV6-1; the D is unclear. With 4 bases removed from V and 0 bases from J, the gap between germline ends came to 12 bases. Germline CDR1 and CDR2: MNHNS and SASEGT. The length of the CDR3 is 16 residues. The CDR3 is CASSGRAAANTGELFF. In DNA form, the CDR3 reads TGTGCCAGCAGTGGGCGTGCGGCTGCGAACACCGGGGAGCTGTTTTTT.

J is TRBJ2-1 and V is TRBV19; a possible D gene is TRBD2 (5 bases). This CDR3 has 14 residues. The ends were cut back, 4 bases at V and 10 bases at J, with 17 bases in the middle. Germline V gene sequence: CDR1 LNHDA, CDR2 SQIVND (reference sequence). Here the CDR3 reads CASSSGPNMGEQFF. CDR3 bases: TGTGCCAGTAGTAGCGGGCCTAATATGGGGGAGCAGTTCTTC.

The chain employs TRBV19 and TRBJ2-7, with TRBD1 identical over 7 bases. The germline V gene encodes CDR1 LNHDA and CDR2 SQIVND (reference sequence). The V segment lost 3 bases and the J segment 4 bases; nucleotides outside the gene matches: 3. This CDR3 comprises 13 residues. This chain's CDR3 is CASSIRGQYEQYF. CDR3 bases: TGTGCCAGTAGTATCCGGGGACAGTACGAGCAGTACTTC.

Here the CDR3 reads CASSPRPGLAGRTDTQYF. The DNA for the CDR3 is TGTGCCAGCTCACCCCGACCGGGACTAGCGGGCCGCACAGATACGCAGTATTTT. This chain joins TRBV18 and TRBJ2-3; 12 bases fit TRBD2. The junction had 8 bases not matched to a gene; V was cut back by 3 bases and J by 1 base. Germline V lookup: CDR1 KGHSH, CDR2 LQKENI. The CDR3 runs to 18 residues.

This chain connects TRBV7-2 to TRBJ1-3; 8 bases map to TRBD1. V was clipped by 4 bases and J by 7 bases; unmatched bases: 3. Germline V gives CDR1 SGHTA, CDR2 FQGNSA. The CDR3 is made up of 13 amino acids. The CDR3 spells CASSSDRVNTIYF. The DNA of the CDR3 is TGTGCCAGCAGCTCGGACAGGGTGAACACCATATATTTT.

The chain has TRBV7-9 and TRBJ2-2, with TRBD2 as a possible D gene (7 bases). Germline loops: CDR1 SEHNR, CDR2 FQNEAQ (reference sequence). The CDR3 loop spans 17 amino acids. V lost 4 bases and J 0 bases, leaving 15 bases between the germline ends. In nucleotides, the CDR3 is TGTGCCAGCAGCTCCGGTATGGGGGGGCCGAACACCGGGGAGCTGTTTTTT. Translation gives CASSSGMGGPNTGELFF. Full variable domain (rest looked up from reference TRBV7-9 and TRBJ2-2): DTGVSQNPRHKITKRGQNVTFRCDPISEHNRLYWYRQTLGQGPEFLTYFQNEAQLEKSRLLSDRFSAERPKGSFSTLEIQRTEQGDSAMYLCASSSGMGGPNTGELFFGEGSRLTVL.

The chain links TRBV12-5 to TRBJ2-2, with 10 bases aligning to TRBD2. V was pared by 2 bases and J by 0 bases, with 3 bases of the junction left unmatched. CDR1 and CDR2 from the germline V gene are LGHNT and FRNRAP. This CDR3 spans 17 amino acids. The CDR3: CASGLSTSGANTGELFF. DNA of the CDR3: TGTGCTAGTGGTTTGTCCACTAGCGGGGCGAACACCGGGGAGCTGTTTTTT.

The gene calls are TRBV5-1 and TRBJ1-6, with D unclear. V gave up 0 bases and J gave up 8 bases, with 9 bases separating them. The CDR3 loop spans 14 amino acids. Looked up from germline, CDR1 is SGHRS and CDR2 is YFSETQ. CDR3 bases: TGCGCCAGCAGCTTGGGGGAGAGGGATTCACCCCTCCACTTT. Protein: CASSLGERDSPLHF.

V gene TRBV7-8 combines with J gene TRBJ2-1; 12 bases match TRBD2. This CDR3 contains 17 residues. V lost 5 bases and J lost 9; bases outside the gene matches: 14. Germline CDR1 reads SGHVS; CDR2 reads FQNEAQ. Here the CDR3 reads CASSPQTRLAGVLEQFF. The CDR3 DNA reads TGTGCCAGCAGCCCACAAACCCGACTAGCGGGAGTGCTTGAGCAGTTCTTC.